The 16 T cell receptor beta chains in this list originate from one sample, sequenced in a study of T cells expressing NK-cell markers. TCRdb re-called the 5' RACE reads, yielding one record per CDR3 amino acid sequence without DNA. The repertoire table contains roughly 20,000 distinct CDR3 sequences. Sequenced input: blood T cells: a sorted CD56 or NKG2C T cell subset, CD4+ or CD8+ T cells, or bulk PBMC T cells (not recorded which). The receptors were sampled from a man aged 18-69 years in good health.

The CDR3 protein is CSVHPGAGADTQYF. The V call is TRBV29-1, the J call TRBJ2-3; TCRdb proposes TRBD1, but this gene call is untestable without DNA. CDR3 size: 14 residues. In germline, CDR1 is SQVTM, CDR2 ANQGSEA.

The rearrangement joins TRBV5-1 to TRBJ2-5. The CDR3 runs 14 residues. Germline CDR1 SGHRS, CDR2 YFSETQ. The CDR3: CASSPSGSQETQYF.

This chain connects TRBV5-4 to TRBJ2-3. Germline loops: CDR1 SGHNT, CDR2 YYREEE (reference sequence). The CDR3 loop spans 12 amino acids. The CDR3 is CASTDTSDTQYF. Full variable domain (outside the CDR3, taken from reference TRBV5-4 and TRBJ2-3): ETGVTQSPTHLIKTRGQQVTLRCSSQSGHNTVSWYQQALGQGPQFIFQYYREEENGRGNFPPRFSGLQFPNYSSELNVNALELDDSALYLCASTDTSDTQYFGPGTRLTVL.

The chain links TRBV5-1 to TRBJ2-7; TCRdb proposes TRBD2, but this gene call is untestable without DNA. The CDR3 runs 14 residues. Germline V CDR1 and CDR2: SGHRS, YFSETQ. The CDR3 region is CASSWDGTNYEQYF.

The CDR3 spells CSVEDVTPAGELFF. The chain combines TRBV29-1 with TRBJ2-2; no DNA is available, so the TRBD1 call from TCRdb remains unchecked. The germline gives CDR1 SQVTM, CDR2 ANQGSEA. The CDR3 extends over 14 amino acids.

The chain joins TRBV6-1 to TRBJ1-1; TCRdb's D call of TRBD1 is untestable without DNA. Germline CDR1 reads MNHNS; CDR2 reads SASEGT. The CDR3 sequence is 14 residues long. CDR3 in amino acids: CASSDGTVNTEAFF.

The chain couples TRBV5-1 to TRBJ2-7; TCRdb returns TRBD1, unconfirmable since there is no DNA. Germline-derived CDR1 and CDR2 are SGHRS and YFSETQ. The CDR3 loop spans 11 amino acids. CDR3 loop: CASRDMYEQYF.

The chain carries TRBV9 and TRBJ1-1; there is no DNA to check the TCRdb D call of TRBD1. This CDR3 spans 15 amino acids. The germline V gene encodes CDR1 SGDLS and CDR2 YYNGEE. The CDR3 sequence is CASSATTGRFTEAFF.

The genes are TRBV7-9 and TRBJ1-2; TCRdb picks TRBD1, but there is no DNA to check that call. The CDR3 is 14 amino acids. The V gene's germline CDR1 is SEHNR and CDR2 FQNEAQ (reference sequence). This chain's CDR3 is CASSSGQADYGYTF.

The J gene is TRBJ1-2, the V gene TRBV28. Germline V gene data show CDR1 as MDHEN and CDR2 as SYDVKM. The CDR3 spans 15 residues. The chain's CDR3 is CASSPNPTVTYGYTF.

The chain links TRBV28 to TRBJ2-7; the TRBD1 assignment by TCRdb is unverifiable without DNA. Germline V lookup: CDR1 MDHEN, CDR2 SYDVKM. This CDR3 region has 16 residues. The CDR3 loop is CASPFGAEPFFYEQYF.

The chain couples TRBV6-2 or TRBV6-3 to TRBJ1-1; there is no DNA to check the TCRdb D call of TRBD1. The CDR3 loop spans 15 amino acids. Per germline, CDR1 MNHEY and CDR2 SVGEGT. This CDR3 is CASRRDRGLFLEAFF.

The chain links TRBV11-2 to TRBJ2-7; absent DNA, TCRdb's TRBD1 call cannot be checked. This CDR3 has 16 amino acids. CDR1 and CDR2 from the germline V gene are SGHAT and FQNNGV. CDR3 protein: CASSFIRGQGLNEQYF.

The J gene is TRBJ1-3, the V gene TRBV27. Germline V gives CDR1 MNHEY, CDR2 SMNVEV (reference sequence). This CDR3 has 13 residues. CDR3 sequence reads: CASYTSSGNTIYF.

J is TRBJ2-3 and V is TRBV5-1; TCRdb calls TRBD2, which cannot be checked without DNA. The CDR3 length is 17 residues. CDR1 is SGHRS and CDR2 is YFSETQ in the germline V gene. CDR3 sequence reads: CASSPGLATWDTDTQYF.

The chain recombines TRBV27 with TRBJ2-7; TCRdb's D call, TRBD1, is unchecked because there is no DNA. In germline, CDR1 is MNHEY, CDR2 SMNVEV (reference sequence). The CDR3 totals 17 residues. The CDR3 here is CASCPSPGSPGDYEQYF.